These 14 T cell receptor beta chains originate from one sample sequenced in a study of glioma-infiltrating T cells after dendritic cell vaccination. As for time point: after dendritic cell vaccination, including at tumor progression/relapse. Some clones are missing from TCRdb's copy, which holds only in-frame ones; the method was immunoSEQ multiplex PCR. The table lists 100,000 to 120,000 clones, almost 90% of them singletons. The sequences come from blood, collected after dendritic cell vaccination. The receptors originated from a human donor with glioblastoma.

The CDR3 loop reads CASKSGGMLRTDTQYF. Written as DNA, the CDR3 is TGTGCCAGCAAGTCAGGGGGGATGTTGAGGACAGATACGCAGTATTTT. V gene TRBV2 combines with J gene TRBJ2-3; the D gene is possibly TRBD1 (7 bases). This CDR3 is 16 amino acids long. CDR1 and CDR2 (germline): SNHLY, FYNNEI. V was shortened by 7 bases and J by 3 bases, with 20 bases between the two germline ends.

CDR3 sequence: CASSLGGWDGYTF. DNA for the CDR3: TGTGCCAGCAGCTTAGGAGGGTGGGATGGCTACACCTTC. The chain links TRBV7-2 to TRBJ1-2; the D is unclear. Germline V gene sequence: CDR1 SGHTA, CDR2 FQGNSA. The V end was cut by 1 base, the J end by 6 bases, with 9 bases between. The CDR3 consists of 13 residues.

This clone showed up just once. The chain has TRBV29-1 and TRBJ1-2; 9 positions match TRBD1. The V gene's germline CDR1 is SQVTM and CDR2 ANQGSEA. The CDR3 totals 12 residues. J gave up 6 bases and V 6 bases, and 5 bases lay outside the gene matches. This CDR3 reads CSVSDRGNGYTF. CDR3 bases: TGCAGCGTATCGGACAGGGGAAATGGCTACACCTTC.

This chain uses TRBV29-1 with TRBJ1-6; 8 bases match TRBD1. The ends lost 7 bases at V and 6 bases at J; junction bases unmatched: 8. Germline V gene data show CDR1 as SQVTM and CDR2 as ANQGSEA. The CDR3 is made up of 14 amino acids. The CDR3 is CSAPGGWFNSPLHF. The CDR3 region has the DNA TGCAGCGCTCCAGGGGGCTGGTTTAATTCACCCCTCCACTTT.

This chain uses TRBV5-1 with TRBJ2-1; D may be TRBD1 (6 bases). V lost 4 bases and J lost 5, with 19 bases in between. Germline lookup yields CDR1 SGHRS and CDR2 YFSETQ. The CDR3 has 16 residues. CDR3 sequence (DNA): TGCGCCAGCAGCCGTCAGACAGGTCCGGACAACAATGAGCAGTTCTTC. Its protein is CASSRQTGPDNNEQFF.

Only a few counts were recorded for this clone. One end of the junction does not line up with germline, which may come from a read error. Other DNA sequences within the sample encode an identical CDR3. The chain carries TRBV19 and TRBJ1-6; D is undetermined. The CDR3 sequence is 15 residues long. CDR1 and CDR2 from the germline V gene are LNHDA and SQIVND (reference sequence). The CDR3 coding sequence is TGTGCCAGTAGTGCTTTAACCGGGGAGAATTCCCCCCTCCACTTT. The encoded protein is CASSALTGENSPLHF.

This chain connects TRBV5-1 to TRBJ2-5; 13 nucleotides agree with TRBD2. Germline assignment: CDR1 SGHRS and CDR2 YFSETQ. V lost 4 bases, J lost 7 bases, and 10 bases stayed unmatched. The CDR3 contains 16 residues. The CDR3 is CASSPGTSGVTGTQYF. CDR3 nucleotide sequence: TGCGCCAGCAGCCCCGGGACTAGCGGGGTCACGGGGACCCAGTACTTC.

This clone was found a few times. This chain links TRBV5-1 with TRBJ1-3; D perhaps matches TRBD1 (5 bases). Deletions cut 4 bases from V and 2 bases from J, with 13 bases between. The V gene's germline CDR1 is SGHRS and CDR2 YFSETQ. The CDR3 is 15 residues long. The CDR3 sequence: CASSDLGGAGNTIYF. CDR3 nucleotides: TGCGCCAGCAGCGACCTTGGGGGGGCTGGAAACACCATATATTTT.

CDR3 protein: CASSSGETSPLHF. The DNA of the CDR3 is TGTGCCAGCAGCTCGGGAGAAACTTCACCCCTCCACTTT. This rearrangement joins TRBV11-3 to TRBJ1-6; the D is unclear. This CDR3 has 13 residues. V lost 4 bases to trimming and J lost 9 bases, with 10 bases between them. Germline V gene lookup returns CDR1 SGHNT and CDR2 YENEEA.

The chain employs TRBV5-6 and TRBJ2-3, with 9 nucleotides matching TRBD2. The CDR3 extends over 16 amino acids. The V segment lost 3 bases and the J segment 2 bases; nucleotides outside the gene matches: 7. From germline, CDR1 is SGHDT and CDR2 YYEEEE. The CDR3 DNA reads as TGTGCCAGCAGCTACCGACTAGCGGTTCTCACAGATACGCAGTATTTT. Its protein is CASSYRLAVLTDTQYF.

V usage is TRBV5-1 and J usage is TRBJ2-7; possible D gene TRBD2, 5 bases. CDR3 length: 14 residues. V gave up 0 bases and J gave up 5 bases, with 12 bases separating them. Per the germline V gene, CDR1 is SGHRS and CDR2 is YFSETQ. DNA of the CDR3: TGCGCCAGCAGCTTGGACCGGGGTGGCCACGAGCAGTACTTC. This codes for CASSLDRGGHEQYF.

CDR3 DNA sequence: TGCGCCAGCAGCCTGCGGGGGGGCAGGATAAATGAAAAACTGTTTTTT. It yields the protein CASSLRGGRINEKLFF. The chain employs TRBV4-1 and TRBJ1-4; D might be TRBD1 (6 bases). Germline CDR1 MGHRA, CDR2 YSYEKL. V was trimmed by 4 bases and J by 5 bases, leaving 17 bases between them. This CDR3 is 16 amino acids long.

V is TRBV30 and J is TRBJ2-3, with 12 bases matching TRBD2. The CDR3 has 18 amino acids. With V trimmed by 1 base and J by 4 bases, 12 bases remained unmatched. Germline V CDR1 and CDR2: GTSNPN, SVGIG (reference sequence). The CDR3, as DNA: TGTGCCTGGAGTGGGGAAAGGACTAGCGGGACCGGGGCAGATACGCAGTATTTT. This encodes CAWSGERTSGTGADTQYF.

The chain joins TRBV5-1 to TRBJ2-5, with D maybe TRBD1 (6 bases). From germline, CDR1 is SGHRS and CDR2 YFSETQ. The CDR3 length is 14 residues. Trimming took 4 bases from V and 5 from J, leaving 15 bases between them. CDR3 loop: CASSGGHGLETQYF. The DNA of the CDR3 is TGCGCCAGCAGCGGGGGACACGGATTGGAGACCCAGTACTTC.